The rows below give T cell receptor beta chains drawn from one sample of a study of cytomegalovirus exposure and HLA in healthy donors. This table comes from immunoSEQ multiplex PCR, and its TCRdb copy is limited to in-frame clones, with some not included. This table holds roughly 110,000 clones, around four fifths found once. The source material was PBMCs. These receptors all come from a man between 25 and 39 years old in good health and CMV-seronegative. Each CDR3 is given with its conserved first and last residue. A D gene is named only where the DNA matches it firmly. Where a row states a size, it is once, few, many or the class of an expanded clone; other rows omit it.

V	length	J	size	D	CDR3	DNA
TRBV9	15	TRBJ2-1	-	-	CASSGAGAGYNEQFF	TGTGCCAGCAGCGGAGCAGGGGCGGGCTACAATGAGCAGTTCTTC
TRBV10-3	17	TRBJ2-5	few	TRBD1	CAISESGRTGEKETQYF	TGTGCCATCAGTGAGTCGGGTAGGACAGGGGAGAAAGAGACCCAGTACTTC
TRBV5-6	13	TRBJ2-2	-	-	CASSLQGTGELFF	TGTGCCAGCAGCTTACAGGGAACCGGGGAGCTGTTTTTT
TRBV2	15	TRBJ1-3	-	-	CASRTGLGSGNTIYF	TGTGCCAGCAGGACTGGCCTCGGCTCTGGAAACACCATATATTTT
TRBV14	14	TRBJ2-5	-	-	CASSPWRDQETQYF	TGTGCCAGCAGCCCCTGGAGGGACCAAGAGACCCAGTACTTC
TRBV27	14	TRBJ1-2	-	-	CASSFLEQGYGYTF	TGTGCCAGCAGTTTCCTGGAACAGGGCTATGGCTACACCTTC
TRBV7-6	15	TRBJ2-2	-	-	CASSPSWRDGGELFF	TGTGCCAGCAGCCCGTCGTGGAGGGACGGCGGGGAGCTGTTTTTT
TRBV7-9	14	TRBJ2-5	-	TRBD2	CASSSNGGGETQYF	TGTGCCAGCAGCTCCAACGGGGGGGGAGAGACCCAGTACTTC
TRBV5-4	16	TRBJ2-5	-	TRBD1	CASSLAGGLVQETQYF	TGTGCCAGCAGCTTGGCAGGGGGCTTGGTCCAAGAGACCCAGTACTTC
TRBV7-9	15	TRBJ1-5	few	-	CASSQNSGSNQPQHF	TGTGCCAGCAGCCAAAACTCTGGTAGCAATCAGCCCCAGCATTTT
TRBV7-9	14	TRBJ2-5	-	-	CASSLGSRQVTQYF	TGTGCCAGCAGCTTAGGGTCTAGACAGGTGACCCAGTACTTC
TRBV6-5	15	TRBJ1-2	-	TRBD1	CASSYVGTGDDGYTF	TGTGCCAGCAGTTACGTCGGGACAGGGGATGATGGCTACACCTTC
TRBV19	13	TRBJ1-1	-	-	CASSVTGRAEAFF	TGTGCCAGTAGTGTGACAGGTAGGGCTGAAGCTTTCTTT
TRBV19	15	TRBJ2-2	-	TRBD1	CASSIGQGTGGELFF	TGTGCCAGTAGTATCGGACAGGGGACGGGCGGGGAGCTGTTTTTT
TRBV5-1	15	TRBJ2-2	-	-	CASSSNRADTGELFF	TGCGCCAGCAGCTCGAACAGGGCGGACACCGGGGAGCTGTTTTTT
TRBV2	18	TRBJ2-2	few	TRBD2	CAASRGATSGANTGELFF	TGTGCCGCCTCCCGTGGGGCGACTAGCGGGGCGAACACCGGGGAGCTGTTTTTT
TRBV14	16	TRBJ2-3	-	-	CASSQDDSGPPDTQYF	TGTGCCAGCAGCCAAGATGACTCCGGCCCTCCAGATACGCAGTATTTT
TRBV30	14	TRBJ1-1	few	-	CAWSVTGSVTEAFF	TGTGCCTGGAGTGTAACAGGGAGTGTAACTGAAGCTTTCTTT
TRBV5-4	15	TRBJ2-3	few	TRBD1	CASTMDRGITDTQYF	TGTGCCAGCACAATGGACAGGGGGATAACAGATACGCAGTATTTT
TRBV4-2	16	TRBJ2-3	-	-	CASSQDGDRAGDTQYF	TGTGCCAGCAGCCAAGATGGGGACCGGGCGGGGGATACGCAGTATTTT
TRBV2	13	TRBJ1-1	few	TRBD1	CASSDRARAEAFF	TGTGCCAGCAGCGACAGGGCCCGAGCTGAAGCTTTCTTT
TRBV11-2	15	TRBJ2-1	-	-	CASTNSERVRNEQFF	TGTGCCAGCACTAATAGCGAGAGAGTGCGGAATGAGCAGTTCTTC
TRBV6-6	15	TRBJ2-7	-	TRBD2	CASSLGGALSYEQYF	TGTGCCAGCAGTCTCGGGGGGGCACTTTCCTACGAGCAGTACTTC
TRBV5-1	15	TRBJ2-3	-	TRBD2	CASSLDAGDADTQYF	TGCGCCAGCAGCTTGGACGCGGGAGATGCAGATACGCAGTATTTT
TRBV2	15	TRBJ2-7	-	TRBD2	CAASSTSGDPYEQYF	TGTGCCGCCTCCTCGACTAGCGGGGACCCCTACGAGCAGTACTTC
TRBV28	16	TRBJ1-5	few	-	CASSFGSRGSNQPQHF	TGTGCCAGCAGTTTCGGTTCCAGGGGTAGCAATCAGCCCCAGCATTTT
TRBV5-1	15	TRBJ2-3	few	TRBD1	CASSLEGQGTDTQYF	TGCGCCAGCAGCTTGGAGGGACAGGGAACAGATACGCAGTATTTT
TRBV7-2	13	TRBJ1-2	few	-	CASSPDINYGYTF	TGTGCCAGCAGCCCGGACATAAACTATGGCTACACCTTC